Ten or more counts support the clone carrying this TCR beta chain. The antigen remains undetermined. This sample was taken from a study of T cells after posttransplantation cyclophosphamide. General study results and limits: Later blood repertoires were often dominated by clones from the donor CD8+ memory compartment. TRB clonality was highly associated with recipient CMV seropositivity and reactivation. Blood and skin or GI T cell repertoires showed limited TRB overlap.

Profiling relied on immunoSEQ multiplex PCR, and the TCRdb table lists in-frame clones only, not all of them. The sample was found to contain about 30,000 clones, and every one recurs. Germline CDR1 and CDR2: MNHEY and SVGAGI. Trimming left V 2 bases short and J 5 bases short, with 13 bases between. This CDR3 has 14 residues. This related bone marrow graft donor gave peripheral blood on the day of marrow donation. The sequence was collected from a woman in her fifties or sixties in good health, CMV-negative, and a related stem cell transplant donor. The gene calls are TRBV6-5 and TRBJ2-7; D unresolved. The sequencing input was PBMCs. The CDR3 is CASSYRVNIHEQYF. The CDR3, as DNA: TGTGCCAGCAGTTACAGGGTAAATATTCACGAGCAGTACTTC.